This paragraph covers one T cell receptor (beta chain) sequence. The antigen remains unidentified. A clone one base away is much larger, so this may be a read error. Using a J-beta primer mix together with a sample-barcoded 5' primer, a second PCR was run for about 6 to 11 cycles. MiXCR, run by TCRdb on the 5' RACE reads, gives a single entry per CDR3 protein. The sample has over 550,000 distinct CDR3 sequences; under 30% are singletons. The sample is drawn from a study of blood T cells in healthy people across ages. CDR1 and CDR2 (germline): DFQATT, SNEGSKA (reference sequence). The CDR3 sequence is 11 residues long. Notes on the study in general: Greater diversity and more naive CD4+ cells were seen in long-lived donors than in aged donors.

The sequenced sample consisted of blood. This clonotype was sampled from an elderly woman in good health. This sequence joins TRBV20-1 and TRBJ2-5; D ambiguous. CDR3 sequence (DNA): TGCAGTGCCAGAGCGTTCAATGAGCAGTACTTC. It specifies CSARAFNEQYF.